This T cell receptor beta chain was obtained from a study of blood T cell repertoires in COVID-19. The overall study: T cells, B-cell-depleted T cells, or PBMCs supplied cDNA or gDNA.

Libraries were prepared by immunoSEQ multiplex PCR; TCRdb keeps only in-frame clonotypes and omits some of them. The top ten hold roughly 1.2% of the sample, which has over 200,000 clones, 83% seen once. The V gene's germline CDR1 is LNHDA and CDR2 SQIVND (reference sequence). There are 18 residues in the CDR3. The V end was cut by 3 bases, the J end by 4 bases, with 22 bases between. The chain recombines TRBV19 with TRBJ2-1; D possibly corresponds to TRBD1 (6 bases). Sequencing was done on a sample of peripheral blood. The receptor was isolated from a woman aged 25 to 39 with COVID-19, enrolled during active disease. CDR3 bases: TGTGCCAGTAGTATTATAGGCCTAGGGGGAGCGTCATACAATGAGCAGTTCTTC. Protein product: CASSIIGLGGASYNEQFF.